This T cell receptor (beta chain) comes out of a study of blood T cell repertoires in COVID-19. Study information: Researchers got acute and convalescent COVID-19 samples from the United States, Italy and Spain. In each case, the material was cDNA or gDNA derived from T cells, B-cell-depleted T cells, or PBMCs.

In the authors' methods: Reference gene primer amplification gave nucleated cell count estimates. Using immunoSEQ multiplex PCR, the repertoire was profiled, and TCRdb retains in-frame clones only, with some absent. V and J calls and clone size are as listed in that table; D and trimming were resolved from the DNA. In the table there are 55,000 to 70,000 clones, around 84% of which are singletons. Germline-derived CDR1 and CDR2 are SEHNR and FQNEAQ (reference sequence). V was pared by 8 bases and J by 1 base, with 11 bases between. This CDR3 has 13 amino acids. The sample taken for sequencing was peripheral blood. The chain recombines TRBV7-9 with TRBJ1-1, with D possibly TRBD1 on 6 matching bases. This receptor was identified in a woman of 80 years or more with acute or convalescent COVID-19. The CDR3 DNA reads TGTGCCAGCGTGTTGACAGGGAACACTGAAGCTTTCTTT. It codes for CASVLTGNTEAFF.